This T cell receptor beta chain was documented in a study of blood T cell repertoires in COVID-19. In the study overall: The United States, Italy and Spain provided the acute and convalescent COVID-19 samples. The analysed material was cDNA or gDNA that came from T cells, B-cell-depleted T cells, or PBMCs.

Germline V gene lookup returns CDR1 SGHRS and CDR2 YFSETQ. The V end was cut by 0 bases, the J end by 1 base, with 13 bases between. The CDR3 spans 16 residues. Assay used: immunoSEQ multiplex PCR; TCRdb lists only in-frame clones, some missing. This table has hundreds of thousands of clones, over 75% appearing once. Study members were between 18 and 89 years old and lived in 24 US regions. Cohort 3 recovered donors had two negative PCRs, clearance, or symptom resolution. This chain connects TRBV5-1 to TRBJ1-1; D possibly corresponds to TRBD1 (6 bases). The material sequenced was PBMCs or T cells enriched from blood (not recorded which). The sequence was obtained from a woman in her twenties or thirties who had recovered from COVID-19. The CDR3 DNA reads as TGCGCCAGCAGCTTGGGGGTGACAGGCAGGAACACTGAAGCTTTCTTT. As protein: CASSLGVTGRNTEAFF.